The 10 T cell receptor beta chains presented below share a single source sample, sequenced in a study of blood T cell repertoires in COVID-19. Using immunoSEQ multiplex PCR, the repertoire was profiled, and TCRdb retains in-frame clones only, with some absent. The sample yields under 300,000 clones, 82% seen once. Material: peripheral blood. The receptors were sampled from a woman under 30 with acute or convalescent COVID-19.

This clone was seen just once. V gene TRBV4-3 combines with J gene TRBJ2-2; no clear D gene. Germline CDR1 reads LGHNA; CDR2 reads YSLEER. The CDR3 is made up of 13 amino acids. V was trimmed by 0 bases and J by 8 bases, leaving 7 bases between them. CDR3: CASSQEKQGELFF. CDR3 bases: TGCGCCAGCAGCCAAGAAAAACAGGGGGAGCTGTTTTTT.

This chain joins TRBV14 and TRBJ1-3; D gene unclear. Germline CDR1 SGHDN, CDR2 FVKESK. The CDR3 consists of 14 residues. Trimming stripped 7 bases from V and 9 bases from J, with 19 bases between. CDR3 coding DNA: TGTGCCAGCACCGCGGGCCCTTCGAGCGTCACCATATATTTT. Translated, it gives CASTAGPSSVTIYF.

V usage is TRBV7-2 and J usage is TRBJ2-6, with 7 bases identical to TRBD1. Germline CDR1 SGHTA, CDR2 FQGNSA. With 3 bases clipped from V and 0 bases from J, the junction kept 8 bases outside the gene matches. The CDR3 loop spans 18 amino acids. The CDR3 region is CASSFSGTVFSGANVLTF. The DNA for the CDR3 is TGTGCCAGCAGCTTCTCCGGGACAGTCTTCTCTGGGGCCAACGTCCTGACTTTC. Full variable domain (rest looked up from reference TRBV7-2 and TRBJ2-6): GAGVSQSPSNKVTEKGKDVELRCDPISGHTALYWYRQSLGQGLEFLIYFQGNSAPDKSGLPSDRFSAERTGGSVSTLTIQRTQQEDSAVYLCASSFSGTVFSGANVLTFGAGSRLTVL.

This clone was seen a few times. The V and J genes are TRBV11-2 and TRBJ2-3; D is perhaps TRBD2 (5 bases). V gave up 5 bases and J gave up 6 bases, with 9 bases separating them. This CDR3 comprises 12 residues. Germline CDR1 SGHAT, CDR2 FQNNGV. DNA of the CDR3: TGTGCCAGCAGCCCCCCGGGGGATACGCAGTATTTT. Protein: CASSPPGDTQYF.

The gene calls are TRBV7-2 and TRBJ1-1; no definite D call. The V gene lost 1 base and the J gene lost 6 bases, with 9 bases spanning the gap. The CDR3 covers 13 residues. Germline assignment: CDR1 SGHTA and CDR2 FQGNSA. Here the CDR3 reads CASSLEDYPEAFF. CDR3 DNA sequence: TGTGCCAGCAGCTTAGAAGACTACCCTGAAGCTTTCTTT.

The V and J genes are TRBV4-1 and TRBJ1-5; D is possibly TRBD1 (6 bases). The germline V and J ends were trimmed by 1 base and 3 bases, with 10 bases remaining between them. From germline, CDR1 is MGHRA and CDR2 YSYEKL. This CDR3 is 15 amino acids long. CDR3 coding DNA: TGCGCCAGCAGCCAAGTAGGACAGTTCAATCAGCCCCAGCATTTT. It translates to CASSQVGQFNQPQHF.

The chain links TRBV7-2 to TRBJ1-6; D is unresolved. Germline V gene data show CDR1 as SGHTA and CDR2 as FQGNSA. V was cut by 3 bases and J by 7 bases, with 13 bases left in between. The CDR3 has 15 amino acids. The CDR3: CASSFRLSQNSPLHF. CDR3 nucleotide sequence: TGTGCCAGCAGCTTCAGACTTAGCCAAAATTCACCCCTCCACTTT.

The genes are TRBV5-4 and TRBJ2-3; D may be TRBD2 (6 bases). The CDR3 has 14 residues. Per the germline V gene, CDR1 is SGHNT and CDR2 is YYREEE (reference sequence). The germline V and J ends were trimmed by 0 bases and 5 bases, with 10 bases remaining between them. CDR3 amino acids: CASSLVAEGDTQYF. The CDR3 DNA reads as TGTGCCAGCAGCTTGGTAGCGGAAGGAGATACGCAGTATTTT.

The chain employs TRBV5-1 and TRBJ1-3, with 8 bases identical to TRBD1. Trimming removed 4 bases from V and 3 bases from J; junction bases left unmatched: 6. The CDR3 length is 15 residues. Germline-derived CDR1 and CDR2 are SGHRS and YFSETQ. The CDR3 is CASSQDRGVGNTIYF. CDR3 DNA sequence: TGCGCCAGCAGCCAAGACAGGGGCGTTGGAAACACCATATATTTT.

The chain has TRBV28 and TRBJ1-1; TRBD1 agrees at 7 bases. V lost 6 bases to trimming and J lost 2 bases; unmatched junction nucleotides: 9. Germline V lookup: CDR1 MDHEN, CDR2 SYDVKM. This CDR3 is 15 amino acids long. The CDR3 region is CASRGLGQSNTEAFF. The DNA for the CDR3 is TGTGCCAGCAGGGGTTTGGGACAGTCCAACACTGAAGCTTTCTTT.